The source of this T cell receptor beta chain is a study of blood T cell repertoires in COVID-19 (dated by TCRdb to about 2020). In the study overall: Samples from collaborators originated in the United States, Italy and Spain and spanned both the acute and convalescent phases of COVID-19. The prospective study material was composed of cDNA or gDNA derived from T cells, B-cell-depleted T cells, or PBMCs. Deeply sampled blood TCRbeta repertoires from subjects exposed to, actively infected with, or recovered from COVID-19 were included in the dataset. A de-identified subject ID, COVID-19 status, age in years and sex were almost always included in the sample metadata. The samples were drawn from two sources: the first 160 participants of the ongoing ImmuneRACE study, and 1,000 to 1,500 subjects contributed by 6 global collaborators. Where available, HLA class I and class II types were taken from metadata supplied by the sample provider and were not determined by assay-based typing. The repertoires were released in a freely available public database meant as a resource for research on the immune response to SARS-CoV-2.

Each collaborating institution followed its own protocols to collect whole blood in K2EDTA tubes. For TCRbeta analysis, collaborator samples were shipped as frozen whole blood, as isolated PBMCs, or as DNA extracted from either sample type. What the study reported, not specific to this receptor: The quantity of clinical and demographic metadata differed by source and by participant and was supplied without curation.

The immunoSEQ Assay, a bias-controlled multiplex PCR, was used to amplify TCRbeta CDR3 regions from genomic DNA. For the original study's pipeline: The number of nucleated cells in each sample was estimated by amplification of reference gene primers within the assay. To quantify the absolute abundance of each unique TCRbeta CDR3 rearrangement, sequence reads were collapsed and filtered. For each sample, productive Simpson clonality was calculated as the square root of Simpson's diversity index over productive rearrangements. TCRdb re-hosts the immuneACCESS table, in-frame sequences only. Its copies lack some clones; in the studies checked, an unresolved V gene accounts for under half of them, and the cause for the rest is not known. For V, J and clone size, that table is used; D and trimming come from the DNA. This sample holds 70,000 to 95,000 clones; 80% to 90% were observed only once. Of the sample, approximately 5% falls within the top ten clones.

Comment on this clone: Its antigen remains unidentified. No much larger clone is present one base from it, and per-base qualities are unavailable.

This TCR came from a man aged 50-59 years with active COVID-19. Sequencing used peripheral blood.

The bases read TGTGCCAGCAAGTCAGGGGTCACCGGGGAGCTGTTTTTT. The translation is CASKSGVTGELFF. The V and J segments used are TRBV28 and TRBJ2-2, with TRBD1 perhaps the D gene, on 6 matching bases. V and J lose 7 bases and 4 bases, and a span of 10 bases separates them. The germline V gene encodes CDR1 MDHEN and CDR2 SYDVKM. Including cysteine and phenylalanine, the CDR3 has 13 amino acids. Only CDR3 DNA remains: 39 bases, in frame from the first base.